Listed below are T cell receptor beta chains from one sample, sequenced in a study of regulatory T cells in long-lasting Graves disease. Via MiXCR, TCRdb re-called the multiplex PCR reads, giving one row per CDR3 protein. The sample includes about 530,000 distinct CDR3 sequences, 15% to 20% seen only once; the top ten take more than 20%. These data were also filed under a second study, of T cells in Graves' hyperthyroidism and ophthalmopathy.

The specimen comprised peripheral blood mononuclear cells (PBMCs), sampled at new diagnosis, from a patient treated with antithyroid drugs. The receptors come from a woman in her forties or fifties with Graves disease. Each CDR3 is given with its conserved first and last residue. D genes are given only for firm matches. Only part of the rows carry a size: once, few, many, or a class if the clone is expanded.

J gene: TRBJ2-2; V gene: TRBV12-3/TRBV12-4; clone size: many; D gene: .; CDR3 protein: CASSGRGPGELFF; CDR3 DNA: TGTGCCAGCAGTGGGAGAGGGCCCGGGGAGCTGTTTTTT
J gene: TRBJ2-7; V gene: TRBV9; clone size: few; D gene: .; CDR3 protein: CASSVGGGYSYEQYF; CDR3 DNA: TGTGCCAGCAGCGTAGGTGGGGGGTACTCCTACGAGCAGTACTTC
J gene: TRBJ1-1; V gene: TRBV20-1; clone size: many; D gene: .; CDR3 protein: CSARDLRWTEAFF; CDR3 DNA: TGCAGTGCTAGAGATCTAAGATGGACTGAAGCTTTCTTT
J gene: TRBJ2-3; V gene: TRBV5-1; clone size: many; D gene: TRBD1; CDR3 protein: CASSLGTGGTDTQYF; CDR3 DNA: TGCGCCAGCAGCTTGGGAACAGGGGGGACAGATACGCAGTATTTT
J gene: TRBJ2-5; V gene: TRBV20-1; clone size: .; D gene: .; CDR3 protein: CSMITGDQETQYF; CDR3 DNA: TGCAGTATGATAACGGGGGACCAAGAGACCCAGTACTTC
J gene: TRBJ2-2; V gene: TRBV6-1; clone size: .; D gene: .; CDR3 protein: CASNAKAGPGELFF; CDR3 DNA: TGTGCCAGCAATGCCAAAGCAGGACCCGGGGAGCTGTTTTTT
J gene: TRBJ2-3; V gene: TRBV11-2; clone size: many; D gene: .; CDR3 protein: CASSSDPYKDTQYF; CDR3 DNA: TGTGCCAGCAGCTCGGACCCATATAAAGATACGCAGTATTTT
J gene: TRBJ2-7; V gene: TRBV9; clone size: .; D gene: TRBD1; CDR3 protein: CASSVRDRGHPPYEQYF; CDR3 DNA: TGTGCCAGCAGCGTCCGGGACAGGGGGCATCCTCCTTACGAGCAGTACTTC
J gene: TRBJ1-5; V gene: TRBV25-1; clone size: .; D gene: .; CDR3 protein: CASSRSGGEPQHF; CDR3 DNA: TGTGCCAGCAGTAGATCCGGGGGGGAGCCCCAGCATTTT
J gene: TRBJ2-1; V gene: TRBV6-5; clone size: .; D gene: .; CDR3 protein: CASSYSITQSSYNEQFF; CDR3 DNA: TGTGCCAGCAGTTACTCGATTACCCAGAGCTCCTACAATGAGCAGTTCTTC
J gene: TRBJ1-2; V gene: TRBV7-9; clone size: few; D gene: .; CDR3 protein: CASSVQVGSGYTF; CDR3 DNA: TGTGCCAGCAGCGTCCAAGTGGGGTCTGGCTACACCTTC
J gene: TRBJ2-3; V gene: TRBV12-3/TRBV12-4; clone size: few; D gene: TRBD2; CDR3 protein: CASSLLAGGLDTQYF; CDR3 DNA: TGTGCCAGCAGTCTGCTAGCGGGGGGCCTGGATACGCAGTATTTT
J gene: TRBJ2-7; V gene: TRBV2; clone size: many; D gene: TRBD1; CDR3 protein: CASSETGFGSYEQYF; CDR3 DNA: TGTGCCAGCAGTGAGACAGGGTTCGGATCCTACGAGCAGTACTTC
J gene: TRBJ1-1; V gene: TRBV30; clone size: few; D gene: TRBD1; CDR3 protein: CAWNHRGRNTEAFF; CDR3 DNA: TGTGCCTGGAACCACAGGGGGAGGAACACTGAAGCTTTCTTT
J gene: TRBJ1-5; V gene: TRBV5-5; clone size: many; D gene: .; CDR3 protein: CASSLEGRPQHF; CDR3 DNA: TGTGCCAGCAGCTTGGAGGGGCGGCCCCAGCATTTT
J gene: TRBJ2-3; V gene: TRBV30; clone size: many; D gene: TRBD2; CDR3 protein: CAWNGLADSTDTQYF; CDR3 DNA: TGTGCCTGGAACGGACTAGCGGATTCCACAGATACGCAGTATTTT
J gene: TRBJ1-3; V gene: TRBV6-2/TRBV6-3; clone size: .; D gene: .; CDR3 protein: CASSENPPGQLGNTIYF; CDR3 DNA: TGTGCCAGCAGTGAAAACCCCCCCGGCCAACTGGGAAACACCATATATTTT
J gene: TRBJ1-4; V gene: TRBV11-2; clone size: many; D gene: .; CDR3 protein: CASSLNGEKLFF; CDR3 DNA: TGTGCCAGCAGCTTAAATGGTGAAAAACTGTTTTTT
J gene: TRBJ2-1; V gene: TRBV6-1; clone size: many; D gene: TRBD1; CDR3 protein: CASRKDRGDYNEQFF; CDR3 DNA: TGTGCCAGCAGGAAAGACAGGGGCGACTACAATGAGCAGTTCTTC
J gene: TRBJ2-7; V gene: TRBV30; clone size: many; D gene: TRBD1; CDR3 protein: CAWRPTGTGWYEQYF; CDR3 DNA: TGTGCCTGGAGACCCACCGGGACAGGGTGGTACGAGCAGTACTTC
J gene: TRBJ1-5; V gene: TRBV12-3/TRBV12-4; clone size: many; D gene: .; CDR3 protein: CASSFRVTSQPQHF; CDR3 DNA: TGTGCCAGCAGTTTCCGGGTTACTAGTCAGCCCCAGCATTTT
J gene: TRBJ1-2; V gene: TRBV28; clone size: many; D gene: .; CDR3 protein: CASSFGRAGYTF; CDR3 DNA: TGTGCCAGCAGTTTCGGTAGGGCTGGCTACACCTTC
J gene: TRBJ1-2; V gene: TRBV6-5; clone size: .; D gene: .; CDR3 protein: CASSYQHTPNYGYTF; CDR3 DNA: TGTGCCAGCAGTTATCAGCATACTCCTAACTATGGCTACACCTTC
J gene: TRBJ2-7; V gene: TRBV2; clone size: many; D gene: .; CDR3 protein: CASSVRDQQYF; CDR3 DNA: TGTGCCAGCAGCGTCAGGGACCAGCAGTACTTC
J gene: TRBJ2-3; V gene: TRBV20-1; clone size: many; D gene: TRBD2; CDR3 protein: CSASPAGGYSTDTQYF; CDR3 DNA: TGCAGTGCTAGTCCAGCGGGGGGTTATAGCACAGATACGCAGTATTTT
J gene: TRBJ2-1; V gene: TRBV12-5; clone size: .; D gene: TRBD1; CDR3 protein: CASGLVYGQGDNEQFF; CDR3 DNA: TGTGCTAGTGGTTTGGTTTACGGACAGGGCGACAATGAGCAGTTCTTC
J gene: TRBJ2-1; V gene: TRBV28; clone size: many; D gene: .; CDR3 protein: CASSFGTAGNKQFF; CDR3 DNA: TGTGCCAGCAGTTTCGGGACAGCGGGGAATAAGCAGTTCTTC
J gene: TRBJ2-7; V gene: TRBV3-1; clone size: .; D gene: TRBD1; CDR3 protein: CASSGTDSYEQYF; CDR3 DNA: TGTGCCAGCAGCGGGACAGATTCCTACGAGCAGTACTTC
J gene: TRBJ1-2; V gene: TRBV28; clone size: .; D gene: .; CDR3 protein: CACTLGGYYGYTF; CDR3 DNA: TGTGCCTGCACCTTAGGGGGTTACTATGGCTACACCTTC
J gene: TRBJ1-2; V gene: TRBV28; clone size: .; D gene: .; CDR3 protein: CASSPGLINYGYTF; CDR3 DNA: TGTGCCAGCAGCCCCGGACTGATTAACTATGGCTACACCTTC
J gene: TRBJ2-5; V gene: TRBV20-1; clone size: many; D gene: .; CDR3 protein: CSARDSSGTQYF; CDR3 DNA: TGCAGTGCTAGAGATTCGTCGGGGACCCAGTACTTC
J gene: TRBJ1-6; V gene: TRBV3-1; clone size: .; D gene: .; CDR3 protein: CASSQDTGRGASPLHF; CDR3 DNA: TGTGCCAGCAGCCAAGATACCGGCAGGGGTGCTTCACCCCTCCACTTT
J gene: TRBJ1-2; V gene: TRBV6-5; clone size: many; D gene: .; CDR3 protein: CASSLRWSYGYTF; CDR3 DNA: TGTGCCAGCAGTTTACGGTGGTCTTATGGCTACACCTTC
J gene: TRBJ2-1; V gene: TRBV18; clone size: many; D gene: .; CDR3 protein: CASSPGLQAYNEQFF; CDR3 DNA: TGTGCCAGCTCACCCGGACTGCAAGCATACAATGAGCAGTTCTTC
J gene: TRBJ1-2; V gene: TRBV18; clone size: .; D gene: .; CDR3 protein: CASSRDASNYGYTF; CDR3 DNA: TGTGCCAGCTCACGGGACGCCTCTAACTATGGCTACACCTTC
J gene: TRBJ2-7; V gene: TRBV3-1; clone size: many; D gene: TRBD1; CDR3 protein: CASSQAPGQGYEQYF; CDR3 DNA: TGTGCCAGCAGCCAAGCACCGGGACAGGGCTACGAGCAGTACTTC
J gene: TRBJ2-1; V gene: TRBV3-1; clone size: many; D gene: .; CDR3 protein: CASSRGGDAYNEQFF; CDR3 DNA: TGTGCCAGCAGCCGGGGCGGGGATGCCTACAATGAGCAGTTCTTC
J gene: TRBJ2-7; V gene: TRBV20-1; clone size: few; D gene: .; CDR3 protein: CSARVQRVVNSYEQYF; CDR3 DNA: TGCAGTGCTAGAGTGCAACGGGTGGTGAACTCCTACGAGCAGTACTTC
J gene: TRBJ1-5; V gene: TRBV30; clone size: many; D gene: .; CDR3 protein: CAWTSGRNGNQPQHF; CDR3 DNA: TGTGCCTGGACCTCGGGGAGGAATGGCAATCAGCCCCAGCATTTT
J gene: TRBJ1-5; V gene: TRBV9; clone size: few; D gene: TRBD1; CDR3 protein: CASSSGTGAHSPQHF; CDR3 DNA: TGTGCCAGCAGCTCCGGGACAGGGGCCCACTCGCCCCAGCATTTT
J gene: TRBJ1-2; V gene: TRBV6-2/TRBV6-3; clone size: .; D gene: .; CDR3 protein: CASSEGFGGGYGYTF; CDR3 DNA: TGTGCCAGCAGTGAAGGGTTTGGGGGGGGCTATGGCTACACCTTC
J gene: TRBJ1-5; V gene: TRBV2; clone size: many; D gene: .; CDR3 protein: CASREESNQPQHF; CDR3 DNA: TGTGCCTCTCGAGAGGAGAGCAATCAGCCCCAGCATTTT
J gene: TRBJ1-5; V gene: TRBV5-1; clone size: .; D gene: .; CDR3 protein: CASSLMGATGQPQHF; CDR3 DNA: TGCGCCAGCAGCTTAATGGGGGCAACCGGTCAGCCCCAGCATTTT
J gene: TRBJ2-6; V gene: TRBV3-1; clone size: few; D gene: TRBD2; CDR3 protein: CASSQPLEGLAVPGANVLTF; CDR3 DNA: TGTGCCAGCAGCCAACCCCTAGAGGGACTAGCAGTTCCTGGGGCCAACGTCCTGACTTTC
J gene: TRBJ2-7; V gene: TRBV6-1; clone size: few; D gene: .; CDR3 protein: CASSDGMTGIYEQYF; CDR3 DNA: TGTGCCAGCAGTGACGGAATGACAGGAATCTACGAGCAGTACTTC
J gene: TRBJ1-2; V gene: TRBV30; clone size: many; D gene: .; CDR3 protein: CAWMGQNYGYTF; CDR3 DNA: TGTGCCTGGATGGGGCAGAACTATGGCTACACCTTC
J gene: TRBJ1-1; V gene: TRBV12-5; clone size: .; D gene: TRBD1; CDR3 protein: CASGDGTGGGITEAFF; CDR3 DNA: TGTGCTAGTGGTGATGGGACAGGGGGAGGCATCACTGAAGCTTTCTTT
J gene: TRBJ1-6; V gene: TRBV20-1; clone size: many; D gene: .; CDR3 protein: CSASSEGPSYNSPLHF; CDR3 DNA: TGCAGTGCTTCGTCAGAGGGTCCCTCCTATAATTCACCCCTCCACTTT
J gene: TRBJ1-5; V gene: TRBV12-3/TRBV12-4; clone size: few; D gene: TRBD1; CDR3 protein: CASRGQGLNQPQHF; CDR3 DNA: TGTGCCAGCAGGGGACAGGGACTCAATCAGCCCCAGCATTTT
J gene: TRBJ2-7; V gene: TRBV11-2; clone size: many; D gene: .; CDR3 protein: CASSLGTVEQYF; CDR3 DNA: TGTGCCAGCAGCTTAGGTACAGTAGAGCAGTACTTC
J gene: TRBJ2-3; V gene: TRBV10-3; clone size: few; D gene: TRBD2; CDR3 protein: CAISGTSGNSQYF; CDR3 DNA: TGTGCCATCAGTGGGACTAGCGGCAATTCGCAGTATTTT
J gene: TRBJ2-1; V gene: TRBV6-2/TRBV6-3; clone size: few; D gene: TRBD2; CDR3 protein: CASSYSGTSLVNEQFF; CDR3 DNA: TGTGCCAGCAGTTACTCCGGGACTAGCCTCGTCAATGAGCAGTTCTTC
J gene: TRBJ1-3; V gene: TRBV10-3; clone size: many; D gene: .; CDR3 protein: CAISEADSGNTIYF; CDR3 DNA: TGTGCCATCAGTGAGGCTGACTCTGGAAACACCATATATTTT
J gene: TRBJ2-7; V gene: TRBV6-1; clone size: many; D gene: TRBD1; CDR3 protein: CASSDRDREAYEQYF; CDR3 DNA: TGTGCCAGCAGTGACCGGGACAGGGAAGCCTACGAGCAGTACTTC
J gene: TRBJ2-2; V gene: TRBV2; clone size: many; D gene: .; CDR3 protein: CASRGSANTGELFF; CDR3 DNA: TGTGCCAGCAGGGGTTCCGCGAACACCGGGGAGCTGTTTTTT
J gene: TRBJ2-7; V gene: TRBV6-1; clone size: .; D gene: .; CDR3 protein: CASSRGPQPNYEQYF; CDR3 DNA: TGTGCCAGCAGCCGGGGGCCTCAACCGAACTACGAGCAGTACTTC
J gene: TRBJ2-1; V gene: TRBV6-1; clone size: few; D gene: .; CDR3 protein: CASSPSGWSSYNEQFF; CDR3 DNA: TGTGCCAGCAGCCCTTCGGGGTGGAGCTCCTACAATGAGCAGTTCTTC
J gene: TRBJ1-1; V gene: TRBV11-1; clone size: .; D gene: .; CDR3 protein: CASSLDGVSEAFF; CDR3 DNA: TGTGCCAGCAGCTTAGATGGGGTCTCTGAAGCTTTCTTT
J gene: TRBJ1-3; V gene: TRBV6-5; clone size: .; D gene: .; CDR3 protein: CASSYTQGPRSGSTIYF; CDR3 DNA: TGTGCCAGCAGTTACACGCAGGGGCCCCGCTCTGGAAGCACCATATATTTT
J gene: TRBJ2-1; V gene: TRBV2; clone size: many; D gene: .; CDR3 protein: CASRKGDRGNEQFF; CDR3 DNA: TGTGCCAGCCGGAAAGGGGATAGGGGCAATGAGCAGTTCTTC